Detailed here is one T cell receptor (beta chain). Some clones are missing from TCRdb's copy, which holds only in-frame ones; the method was immunoSEQ multiplex PCR. The sample includes roughly 150,000 clones, around four fifths seen only once; the top ten take approximately 7.6%. The CDR3 runs to 15 residues. This sample stems from a study of blood T cell repertoires in COVID-19. About the study: The United States, Italy and Spain provided the acute and convalescent COVID-19 samples.

The chain couples TRBV21-1 to TRBJ2-3; the table's D call, TRBD2, has no DNA check behind it. TRBV21-1 is flagged as a pseudogene. Sequenced sample: peripheral blood. This receptor was identified in a woman of 80 years or more with COVID-19, enrolled during active disease. As DNA, the CDR3 is TGTGCCAGCAGCGACCCTAGCGGGGGAACAGATACGCAGTATTTT. Residues: CASSDPSGGTDTQYF.